This entry lists 25 T cell receptor beta chains sequenced from one sample in a study of graft-versus-host responses after intestinal transplantation. TCRdb's table, derived via immunoSEQ multiplex PCR, lists solely in-frame clones and lacks some. The sample yields roughly 15,000 clones, 80% seen once. Graft tissue processing released intraepithelial and lamina propria lymphocytes. The sample consisted of ileum tissue, taken just over 100 days after intestinal transplant. The receptors originated from a human patient who received an intestinal transplant, so some T cells may come from the graft donor.

The genes are TRBV4-3 and TRBJ2-1, with D possibly being TRBD2 (6 bases). CDR1 and CDR2 from the germline V gene are LGHNA and YSLEER. V shed 0 bases and J shed 9 bases, with 15 bases lying between them. This CDR3 contains 15 residues. CDR3 DNA sequence: TGCGCCAGCAGCCAAGAAGGGACTCCGGTTGGTGAGCAGTTCTTC. Amino acid sequence: CASSQEGTPVGEQFF.

This clone was seen a single time. The chain joins TRBV28 to TRBJ1-5; D unresolved. Trimming shortened V by 2 bases and J by 6 bases, and 8 bases separated the two germline ends. Germline values: CDR1 MDHEN, CDR2 SYDVKM. The CDR3 loop spans 13 amino acids. The DNA of the CDR3 is TGTGCCAGCAGTTTAACCTGGGCTCAGCCCCAGCATTTT. Its translation: CASSLTWAQPQHF.

The rearrangement uses TRBV5-1 and TRBJ2-2; the match to TRBD2 covers 11 bases. Germline V gives CDR1 SGHRS, CDR2 YFSETQ. Germline trimming cut 5 bases from V and 0 bases from J; bases unmatched to any gene: 18. The CDR3 is made up of 21 amino acids. The CDR3 loop is CASSRRRIPGLAETNTGELFF. Written as DNA, the CDR3 is TGCGCCAGCAGTCGTAGAAGAATACCGGGACTAGCGGAGACGAACACCGGGGAGCTGTTTTTT.

The chain joins TRBV4-1 to TRBJ1-3; 7 bases are shared with TRBD1. Gene TRBJ2-2 matches the end of the DNA better, so the J call may be wrong. Germline V lookup: CDR1 MGHRA, CDR2 YSYEKL. This CDR3 is 18 amino acids long. This CDR3 reads CASSQDPGRQGVTGELFF. In DNA form, the CDR3 reads TGCGCCAGCAGCCAAGATCCGGGCAGGCAGGGGGTCACCGGGGAGCTGTTTTTT.

The gene calls are TRBV9 and TRBJ2-1, with 13 bases that match TRBD2. Germline CDR1 is SGDLS and CDR2 is YYNGEE. There are 17 residues in the CDR3. The ends lost 4 bases at V and 1 base at J; junction bases unmatched: 5. The DNA for the CDR3 is TGTGCCAGCAGCCCCCGACTAGCGGGAGGTTCCTACAATGAGCAGTTCTTC. Translation: CASSPRLAGGSYNEQFF.

As for this clone: The germline gene is not matched at one end of the junction; a read error may be the cause. This chain connects TRBV7-2 to TRBJ1-1; D possibly corresponds to TRBD1 (5 bases). Germline V gene lookup returns CDR1 SGHTA and CDR2 FQGNSA. This CDR3 contains 13 residues. The CDR3 DNA sequence: TGTGCCAGCAGCTTAGGCGGGGGACTCATAGCTGACTTT. The encoded protein is CASSLGGGLIADF.

Only a few counts were recorded for this clone. The rearrangement links TRBV11-2 to TRBJ2-7, with D perhaps TRBD2 (6 bases). V was cut by 1 base and J by 6 bases, with 19 bases left in between. The CDR3 consists of 16 residues. Germline CDR1 is SGHAT and CDR2 is FQNNGV. CDR3 DNA: TGTGCCAGCAGCTTAGTTCGGGGGATGCCCTCTGCCGAGCAGTACTTC. Translating gives CASSLVRGMPSAEQYF.

The chain recombines TRBV30 with TRBJ1-1; 7 nucleotides line up with TRBD1. The junction had 12 bases not matched to a gene; V was cut back by 5 bases and J by 6 bases. The CDR3 length is 14 residues. Germline V gene data show CDR1 as GTSNPN and CDR2 as SVGIG (reference sequence). CDR3 in DNA: TGTGCCTGGTCAAACCTACAGGGGCGGGCTGAAGCTTTCTTT. This codes for CAWSNLQGRAEAFF.

The chain uses TRBV5-1 and TRBJ1-1; D gene ambiguous. The germline V and J ends were trimmed by 4 bases and 1 base, with 8 bases remaining between them. CDR1 SGHRS and CDR2 YFSETQ come from the germline V gene. This CDR3 is 13 amino acids long. CDR3 DNA sequence: TGCGCCAGCAGCCAAACAGCGAACACTGAAGCTTTCTTT. It translates to CASSQTANTEAFF. Complete variable domain (other parts from reference TRBV5-1 and TRBJ1-1): KAGVTQTPRYLIKTRGQQVTLSCSPISGHRSVSWYQQTPGQGLQFLFEYFSETQRNKGNFPGRFSGRQFSNSRSEMNVSTLELGDSALYLCASSQTANTEAFFGQGTRLTVV.

This clone is a singleton in its sample. The chain recombines TRBV5-7 with TRBJ1-5; 10 bases agree with TRBD1. TRBV5-7 is marked as an open reading frame, function uncertain. V shed 3 bases, J shed 2 bases, and the junction held 11 bases outside the gene matches. The CDR3 loop spans 18 amino acids. The CDR3 spells CASSSPGTGVSGNQPQHF. CDR3 sequence (DNA): TGTGCCAGCAGCTCCCCCGGGACAGGGGTATCGGGCAATCAGCCCCAGCATTTT.

The genes are TRBV11-3 and TRBJ1-5; 8 nucleotides line up with TRBD1. This CDR3 contains 15 residues. Germline V gene sequence: CDR1 SGHNT, CDR2 YENEEA. J gave up 4 bases and V 3 bases, and 5 bases lay outside the gene matches. The CDR3 protein is CASSLGTGLNQPQHF. CDR3 DNA sequence: TGTGCCAGCAGCTTGGGGACAGGCTTAAATCAGCCCCAGCATTTT. The full variable domain, completed using reference TRBV11-3 and TRBJ1-5, is EAGVVQSPRYKIIEKKQPVAFWCNPISGHNTLYWYLQNLGQGPELLIRYENEEAVDDSQLPKDRFSAERLKGVDSTLKIQPAELGDSAVYLCASSLGTGLNQPQHFGDGTRLSIL.

The rearrangement joins TRBV4-2 to TRBJ1-1; a weak D match, TRBD1 (6 bases). Germline V lookup: CDR1 LGHNA, CDR2 YNFKEQ. This CDR3 has 17 residues. The V end lost 5 bases, the J end lost 0 bases, and 19 bases lay between the germline ends. The CDR3 loop reads CASSIYLGQTMNTEAFF. CDR3 coding DNA: TGTGCCAGCAGCATCTACCTGGGACAAACCATGAACACTGAAGCTTTCTTT.

The chain links TRBV28 to TRBJ2-7; TRBD1 might be the D (5 bases). V shed 6 bases and J shed 6 bases, with 24 bases lying between them. The CDR3 is 16 residues long. The germline CDR1 and CDR2 sequences are MDHEN and SYDVKM. CDR3 protein: CASSVTPTEAGSEQYF. The CDR3, as DNA: TGTGCCAGCAGCGTTACCCCGACAGAAGCTGGTAGCGAGCAGTACTTC.

This sequence joins TRBV30 and TRBJ1-2; the D is unclear. CDR3 length: 16 residues. The V and J ends lost 5 bases and 4 bases respectively, with 23 bases between them. The germline CDR1 and CDR2 sequences are GTSNPN and SVGIG (reference sequence). The CDR3 nucleotides are TGTGCCTGGGACGGATGGTGTTATAGAAAGACCTATGGCTACACCTTC. It yields the protein CAWDGWCYRKTYGYTF.

The chain has TRBV7-2 and TRBJ2-1; D may match TRBD1 or TRBD2 (5 bases each). The germline CDR1 and CDR2 sequences are SGHTA and FQGNSA. The CDR3 has 14 residues. V lost 1 base to trimming and J lost 6 bases, with 10 bases between them. The CDR3 DNA reads as TGTGCCAGCAGCTTAGGGGGGTACGGCAATGAGCAGTTCTTC. This codes for CASSLGGYGNEQFF.

The chain employs TRBV19 and TRBJ2-7; D possibly corresponds to TRBD2 (5 bases). Germline V gene sequence: CDR1 LNHDA, CDR2 SQIVND (reference sequence). CDR3 length equals 17 residues. Trimming cost V 5 bases and J 2 bases, with 22 bases left between them. The CDR3 region is CASSPTLVIDYPYEQYF. The CDR3 nucleotides are TGTGCCAGTAGTCCGACCTTGGTGATAGACTATCCCTACGAGCAGTACTTC.

The chain links TRBV5-6 to TRBJ1-2, with D perhaps TRBD1 (6 bases). V was clipped by 5 bases and J by 3 bases, with 14 bases between them. Germline values: CDR1 SGHDT, CDR2 YYEEEE. The length of the CDR3 is 14 residues. The CDR3 loop reads CASRNPGADYGYTF. Written as DNA, the CDR3 is TGTGCCAGCAGAAACCCGGGGGCGGACTATGGCTACACCTTC.

The chain is built from TRBV11-2 and TRBJ2-1; tentative D call: TRBD2 (5 bases). With 1 base removed from V and 6 bases from J, the gap between germline ends came to 16 bases. In germline, CDR1 is SGHAT, CDR2 FQNNGV. This CDR3 is 16 amino acids long. CDR3 bases: TGTGCCAGCAGCTTAGTTAGGGAGCCCTGGGGCAATGAGCAGTTCTTC. Amino acids: CASSLVREPWGNEQFF.

V usage is TRBV7-2 and J usage is TRBJ2-7; 8 bases match TRBD2. This CDR3 is 16 amino acids long. Germline CDR1 and CDR2: SGHTA and FQGNSA. Germline trimming cut 5 bases from V and 4 bases from J; bases unmatched to any gene: 13. DNA for the CDR3: TGTGCCAGCAGCGTGGAGGGTACGGGGGGGCCTTACGAGCAGTACTTC. This gives the protein CASSVEGTGGPYEQYF.

The chain uses TRBV4-3 and TRBJ1-2; D gene unclear. This CDR3 has 14 residues. Germline V lookup: CDR1 LGHNA, CDR2 YSLEER. The ends were cut back, 0 bases at V and 4 bases at J, with 9 bases in the middle. CDR3 loop: CASSQEVRGYGYTF. In DNA, the CDR3 is TGCGCCAGCAGCCAAGAGGTGAGAGGCTATGGCTACACCTTC.

The rearrangement links TRBV4-1 to TRBJ2-1; 13 bases match TRBD2. Germline V gene sequence: CDR1 MGHRA, CDR2 YSYEKL. The CDR3 contains 16 residues. J gave up 4 bases and V 4 bases, and 4 bases lay outside the gene matches. In nucleotides, the CDR3 is TGCGCCAGCAGCCTCGGACTAGCGGGAGCGTACAATGAGCAGTTCTTC. Translated, it gives CASSLGLAGAYNEQFF.

The chain uses TRBV5-5 and TRBJ2-5; 7 nucleotides align to TRBD1. V gave up 0 bases and J gave up 4 bases; unmatched junction bases: 6. Looked up from germline, CDR1 is SGHKS and CDR2 is YYEKEE (reference sequence). CDR3 size: 15 residues. CDR3 protein: CASSLVGTERETQYF. DNA of the CDR3: TGTGCCAGCAGCTTGGTAGGGACAGAAAGAGAGACCCAGTACTTC.

The chain uses TRBV25-1 and TRBJ1-5; 8 nucleotides align to TRBD1. CDR1 MGHDK and CDR2 SYGVNS come from the germline V gene. This CDR3 spans 15 amino acids. After removal of 4 bases from V and 5 bases from J, the junction contained 7 bases not matched to a gene. CDR3 nucleotides: TGTGCCAGCAGTGTGACAGGGGAAAACGATCAGCCCCAGCATTTT. It yields the protein CASSVTGENDQPQHF.

This clone was detected once. V usage is TRBV5-1 and J usage is TRBJ1-4, with D possibly matching TRBD1 (5 bases). V was cut by 8 bases and J by 4 bases, with 15 bases left in between. This CDR3 region has 14 residues. Germline V gene sequence: CDR1 SGHRS, CDR2 YFSETQ. The CDR3 nucleotides read TGCGCCAGGGCCGCCGGGACGATTAATGAAAAACTGTTTTTT. This translates into CARAAGTINEKLFF.

The V gene is TRBV19, the J gene TRBJ1-2, with TRBD1 as a possible D gene (6 bases). Germline V CDR1 and CDR2: LNHDA, SQIVND (reference sequence). This CDR3 contains 15 residues. The V end lost 3 bases, the J end lost 4 bases, and 15 bases lay between the germline ends. The CDR3 DNA is TGTGCCAGTAGTATGGCAGGGGCGGAGTCCTATGGCTACACCTTC. Its translation is CASSMAGAESYGYTF.